This entry lists 3 T cell receptor beta chains sequenced from one sample in a study of pediatric ulcerative colitis. Measured with immunoSEQ multiplex PCR; TCRdb has only the in-frame clones, and not every one. The sample has around 40,000 clones; around 75% are singletons. During colonoscopy, one to two rectal pinch biopsies were collected. Sample: gut tissue. The receptors derive from a boy between 10 and 17 years old with severe ulcerative colitis.

The genes are TRBV6-5 and TRBJ1-6; the D gene is possibly TRBD1 (5 bases). The germline gives CDR1 MNHEY, CDR2 SVGAGI. Trimming took 3 bases from V and 8 from J, leaving 11 bases between them. CDR3 length equals 14 residues. The CDR3 loop reads CASSYRGRDSPLHF. The DNA for the CDR3 is TGTGCCAGCAGTTATAGGGGTAGGGATTCACCCCTCCACTTT.

The V and J genes are TRBV30 and TRBJ2-7; 9 bases fit TRBD2. CDR1 GTSNPN and CDR2 SVGIG come from the germline V gene (reference sequence). Trimming cost V 0 bases and J 6 bases; bases outside gene matches: 3. The CDR3 has 13 amino acids. CDR3 residues: CAWSVQRGAEQYF. CDR3 DNA: TGTGCCTGGAGTGTTCAGCGGGGGGCCGAGCAGTACTTC.

The J gene is TRBJ1-4, the V gene TRBV11-2; TRBD1 matches at 9 bases. The V gene end was trimmed by 5 bases and the J gene end by 9 bases; junction bases not matched to a gene: 7. Per the germline V gene, CDR1 is SGHAT and CDR2 is FQNNGV. The CDR3 extends over 14 amino acids. The CDR3: CASSPGQGGQKLFF. The CDR3, as DNA: TGTGCCAGCAGCCCGGGACAGGGTGGGCAAAAACTGTTTTTT.